This TCR beta chain was recovered during a study of cytomegalovirus exposure and HLA in healthy donors. Whole-study results and caveats: Analysis performed later found roughly 18,000 TCR beta sequences associated with HLA alleles at 0.05 false discovery rate.

The PCR employed 60 Vbeta primers together with 13 Jbeta primers. Sequencing was performed with immunoSEQ multiplex PCR; in TCRdb, only in-frame clones are kept and a portion is missing. The profile shows approximately 100,000 clones, 70% to 80% of them singletons. Germline CDR1 is SNHLY and CDR2 is FYNNEI. V was clipped by 5 bases and J by 4 bases, with 14 bases between them. The CDR3 has 14 amino acids. Of note for this clone: What it binds is not known.

The genes are TRBV2 and TRBJ2-5, with TRBD2 as a possible D gene (5 bases). This TCR derives from a female donor in good health and CMV-seropositive. Specimen: PBMCs. This CDR3 is CASSSTRGRETQYF. CDR3 bases: TGTGCCAGCAGTAGTACACGGGGAAGAGAGACCCAGTACTTC.